Sequencing of this T cell receptor (beta chain) was carried out in a study of cytomegalovirus exposure and HLA in healthy donors (dated by TCRdb to about 2017). Broadly, across the study: According to an earlier analysis of 587 of the donors, about 179 million T cells yielded 100 million or so unique TCR beta sequences and less than 300 Gb of sequence data. All discovery cohort repertoires had been generated using a single sequencing platform. The study profiled the T cell repertoires of hundreds of subjects by immunosequencing and related them to cytomegalovirus serostatus. Across roughly 420 genotyped donors of the cohort, an average of about 240,000 unique TCR beta nucleotide sequences per donor were sequenced, and roughly a sixth of those sequences were non-productive. Rather than using new phenotypic data, the later analysis identified candidate immune exposures from TCR beta sequences and from how often those sequences occurred across donors. About 280 gigabases of sequencing data and approximately 93 million unique TCR sequences were included in an early release covering roughly 700 HLA-typed donors. In addition to the first cohort of around 670 subjects, a separate validation cohort of 130 or so different subjects was used. A later analysis re-examined previously published TCR beta repertoires from more than 600 donors and added high-resolution HLA genotyping to investigate patterns of TCR occurrence. Several DR-DQ haplotypes were treated as single units for association and clustering because of strong linkage in the cohort. In a later genetic analysis, genome-wide SNP genotypes for 398 of the 666 donors were used, and that subset was treated as a discovery cohort. An earlier analysis of 587 of the donors used high-throughput TCR beta sequencing to judge whether each TCR beta V gene segment behaved as functional or pseudogenic. The number of typed donors differed by locus: roughly 620-640 for A, B, C, DRB1 and DQB1; 522 for DQA1; 600 to 610 for DPA1; and 400 to 480 for DPB1. HLA typing included class I and class II loci at four-digit resolution. The study aimed to test whether signatures of past pathogen exposure could be identified by cataloging public T cell receptors. Donor age, sex, ethnicity and CMV serostatus were compiled together with the repertoire data. The study combined high-throughput TCR immunosequencing, statistical association of individual TCRs with disease status, and machine learning to predict cytomegalovirus infection status. Of the 300 to 400 genotyped donors, over 65% fell in the genetic ancestry cluster associated with self-reported Caucasian donors.

In total, about 650 healthy bone marrow donors made up the cohort. All cohort members were sampled while nominally healthy, although unrecorded immune exposures were likely present. The donor was CMV seronegative and belonged to the group of 352 seronegative cohort members. A peripheral blood sample was collected from each donor, and TCR beta sequencing was performed on peripheral blood mononuclear cells. Genomic DNA was extracted from the blood cell samples with the Qiagen DNeasy Blood Extraction Kit. Library construction relied on the immunoSEQ multiplex PCR assay. A mixture of 60 forward primers for TCR Vbeta segments and 13 reverse primers for TCR Jbeta segments was used in the multiplex PCR. A multiplex PCR assay on genomic DNA amplified the CDR3 region of rearranged TCR beta genes. On the Illumina HiSeq System, the amplified TCR beta libraries were sequenced as 87-base-pair reads. The published analysis was carried out like this. In a later analysis, roughly 80 million unique TCR beta chains were counted across the 666 repertoires, and roughly 10 million of these chains were shared by at least two donors. Raw reads were error-corrected and collapsed into unique sequences with a nearest-neighbor algorithm that merged closely related sequences to remove PCR and sequencing errors. To assign V, D and J gene segments, CDR3 sequences were aligned to IMGT reference sequences. For a sequence to be retained, a match of at least six nucleotides to both a V gene segment and a J gene segment was required. A rearrangement was called productive if the CDR3 had no stop codons and remained in frame with V and J, and every other rearrangement was called non-productive. CDR3 was defined by IMGT convention, running from the second conserved V-encoded cysteine to the conserved J-encoded phenylalanine. The earlier analysis of about 500 of the donors excluded sequences that lacked an unambiguous match to a single V gene segment. An earlier analysis of 587 of the donors classified V segments as functional when productive rearrangements were above 56.7% and as segregating when the standard deviation between donors was above 5%. To diagnose cytomegalovirus status from the catalog of TCR beta chain sequences, a statistical classification framework was built. V and J gene assignment, in a later analysis, came from comparing TCR nucleotide sequences with IMGT/GENE-DB human TR gene sequences. The TCRdist pipeline was used in a later analysis to assign CDR3 sequences and most-parsimonious VDJ recombination scenarios. In a later analysis, each TCR beta chain was defined by its CDR3 amino acid sequence together with its V-gene family, and reads without a unique V-gene family were excluded. As a way to deal with suspected cross-contamination and a sequencing artifact, a later analysis dropped 450 to 600 nucleotide sequences that were highly shared and had low generation probability. For each public chain, a later analysis derived a clonal expansion index from normalized ranks of inferred template counts within each repertoire. In a later analysis, generation probabilities were computed using a VDJ recombination model fitted to out-of-frame rearrangements, and the results were checked against IGoR. In a later analysis, TCR-TCR, TCR-HLA and TCR-CMV co-occurrence was scored with hypergeometric tests, and a repertoire-size bias correction was applied to TCR pairs. To estimate false discovery rates, a later analysis permuted the HLA or CMV assignments 20 times. In a later analysis, co-occurring TCRs were grouped using DBSCAN, with TCRdist sequence similarity added in when clustering inside HLA-allele-positive subsets. Repertoires with fewer than 30,000 or more than 120,000 public chains were left out of co-occurrence clustering, as were about 5 repertoires with anomalous nucleotide sharing. The source is immuneACCESS, and TCRdb retained only in-frame sequences with V and J called. Part of the clones is not carried over; for the studies checked, unresolved V genes explain less than half of this, and the remainder is unexplained. V and J calls and clone size are those listed in that table; D and trimming were worked out from the DNA. A total of 130,000 or so clones appear in this sample, 70% to 80% of them only once. The ten largest account for approximately 3.6% of the sample.

On the study overall, not on this receptor specifically: Most TCR sequences were seen in very few donors, while some public TCRs were found in many individuals. Linkage disequilibrium might explain the correlated functional status among segregating V segments, but an unknown experimental factor could not be excluded. In a later analysis, the rate of TCR association differed among HLA loci, with DRB1 alleles having the most associated TCRs and HLA-C alleles having the fewest. Compared with equally common non-associated chains, HLA-associated TCR beta chains in a later analysis were more clonally expanded and had lower generation probabilities. The classifier was reported to diagnose cytomegalovirus status with high specificity and sensitivity in both the original cohort and the validation cohort. In an earlier analysis of roughly 500 of the donors, most TCR beta V segments appeared in productive rearrangements about 87% or about 30% of the time, broadly matching IMGT annotations. A later analysis reported that several top co-occurrence clusters appeared linked to parvovirus B19, influenza, CMV and Epstein-Barr virus. The authors suggested that the approach could potentially be extended to other disease states and immunological phenotypes. An association between a missense DCLRE1C variant and V-gene and J-gene trimming of TCR beta chains was found in a later genetic analysis and replicated in an independent cohort. A further reported finding was that TCR beta sequences accurately predicted the HLA-A and HLA-B alleles for most subjects in the first cohort. When HLA alleles, especially DR and DQ, strongly co-occurred, attributing TCR associations to individual alleles was difficult. CMV serostatus was the only immune exposure information available for the cohort. The study listed around 160 TCR beta chains as associated with cytomegalovirus. Some 16 rarely observed V segments, including chromosome 9 orphons, were excluded from the earlier analysis of about 610 of the donors because counts were too low. In vitro tests confirmed that a few of the cytomegalovirus-associated TCR beta chains recognize cytomegalovirus antigens. A cluster of highly shared sequence variants was judged likely to be a technical artifact of the sequencing pipeline. Compared with the approximately 710-donor mean, donors in an Asian-associated ancestry cluster had fewer N-insertions in productive TCRs, according to a later genetic analysis. Roughly uniform sequencing depth across donors was assumed in presence/absence analyses, although this assumption may not hold. A later analysis associated about 16,000 TCR beta sequences with specific HLA alleles at a false discovery rate of 0.05. Because some donors lacked HLA typing at each locus, the association tests relied only on the typed subset. In a later analysis, most CMV-associated TCR beta chains were found to appear HLA-restricted, with HLA associations seemingly driven largely by CMV exposure. The cohort was sequenced for TCR beta chains only, and without alpha or paired-chain data the features that could be detected were limited.

A remark on this clone: What this receptor recognizes is not known. No much larger clone exists at a distance of one base, and base qualities are not known.

The material sequenced was PBMCs. This TCR was sampled from a man aged 30 to 45 in good health and CMV-seronegative.

The DNA sequence is as follows: TGTGCCAGCAGTTCACAAGGGGCGTCCTACGAGCAGTACTTC. This codes for CASSSQGASYEQYF. The chain is made from TRBV28 and TRBJ2-7; the D gene is perhaps TRBD1, from 5 matching bases. V gives up 4 bases and J gives up 1 base, and the segment between their germline ends measures 11 bases. The CDR3 contains 14 residues, cysteine and phenylalanine counted. The kept DNA is CDR3 alone, 42 bases in frame from the first base. CDR1 and CDR2, looked up from the germline V gene, are MDHEN and SYDVKM.